A selection of T cell receptor beta chains follows, all from one sample in a study of beta chain features in type 1 diabetes. Produced via immunoSEQ multiplex PCR; TCRdb's table is partial and in-frame only. The table lists about 700,000 clones, 13% of them singletons. The sample comprised naive CD4+ T cells from blood. The receptors were sampled from a man aged 18 to 30 with type 1 diabetes. The CDR3 runs from the conserved cysteine through the conserved F or W. The D gene is left open where the match is weak. Clone size appears in some rows only: once, few, many, or a class for an expanded clone.

j_call,clone_size,d_call,v_call,cdr3_nt,cdr3_aa
TRBJ1-4,few,TRBD1,TRBV7-2,TGTGCCAGCAGCCCACAGGGGCAGGATAATGAAAAACTGTTTTTT,CASSPQGQDNEKLFF
TRBJ1-5,NA,TRBD1,TRBV6-5,TGTGCCAGCAGGGGTAACAGGGGGGATCAGCCCCAGCATTTT,CASRGNRGDQPQHF
TRBJ2-2,few,NA,TRBV4-1,TGCGCCAGCAACCCGGGCAGGGTGAACACCGGGGAGCTGTTTTTT,CASNPGRVNTGELFF
TRBJ1-5,few,NA,TRBV1,TGCACCAGCAGCCAGGACACAGGGCCCAGCAATCAGCCCCAGCATTTT,CTSSQDTGPSNQPQHF
TRBJ1-5,NA,NA,TRBV28,TGTGCCAGCAGACTTTCTAGAGGGGTCGGCAATCAGCCCCAGCATTTT,CASRLSRGVGNQPQHF
TRBJ2-2,few,NA,TRBV11-3,TGTGCCAGCAGCTTCCAGGGTAGCGGGGAGCTGTTTTTT,CASSFQGSGELFF
TRBJ1-4,NA,NA,TRBV6-1,TGTGCCAGCAGTGAGCAGGAGGGAATCCAAAAACTGTTTTTT,CASSEQEGIQKLFF
TRBJ2-5,NA,NA,TRBV18,TGTGCCAGCTCACTACGTCCGGACGGAGGATTCCAAGAGACCCAGTACTTC,CASSLRPDGGFQETQYF
TRBJ2-3,NA,TRBD2,TRBV7-9,TGTGCCAGCAGCCCGACCCCAGGACTAGCTGGCACAGATACGCAGTATTTT,CASSPTPGLAGTDTQYF
TRBJ1-2,few,NA,TRBV2,TGTGCCAGCAGTGTAGGTCCCGGCTACACCTTC,CASSVGPGYTF
TRBJ1-1,few,TRBD1,TRBV30,TGTGCCTGGAGTGTACAGGGGGCTATGGGCACTGAAGCTTTCTTT,CAWSVQGAMGTEAFF
TRBJ1-2,NA,NA,TRBV2,TGTGCCAAGCCCGACATTCAGGGCTACACCTTC,CAKPDIQGYTF
TRBJ2-1,many,NA,TRBV23-1,TGCGCCAGCAGTCAATCGCGGGGTGGAGCGCCGAAGGTCTACAATGAGCAGTTCTTC,CASSQSRGGAPKVYNEQFF
TRBJ2-6,NA,TRBD1,TRBV28,TGTGCCAGCAGTCTGGACAGGGGGAATTCTGGGGCCAACGTCCTGACTTTC,CASSLDRGNSGANVLTF
TRBJ2-3,NA,TRBD1,TRBV5-4,TGTGCCAGCAGCGCCCTGACAGGGGCTAGCACGGATACGCAGTATTTT,CASSALTGASTDTQYF
TRBJ2-1,NA,TRBD2,TRBV29-1,TGCAGCGTTGCTCCTAGCGGGGGGGCGGTCAATGAGCGGTTCTTC,CSVAPSGGAVNERFF